This T cell receptor (beta chain) comes out of a study of blood T cell repertoires in COVID-19. Background on the study: The origin of the acute and convalescent COVID-19 samples was the United States, Italy and Spain. PBMCs, B-cell-depleted T cells, or T cells provided the cDNA or gDNA that made up the material.

Original handling: Reference gene primer amplification gave estimated nucleated cell counts. Libraries were prepared by immunoSEQ multiplex PCR; TCRdb keeps only in-frame clonotypes and omits some of them. The V and J calls and the clone size are those of that table, but D and trimming were determined from the DNA. The sample has about 360,000 clones, 70% to 90% seen once. Seattle enrolled patients during active infection and tracked them longitudinally. Germline V gene sequence: CDR1 LNHDA, CDR2 SQIVND (reference sequence). V lost 11 bases and J lost 8; bases outside the gene matches: 13. This CDR3 comprises 14 residues. This clone was observed a handful of times.

The sequence was collected from a woman aged 55-69 years with COVID-19, enrolled during active disease. This chain uses TRBV19 with TRBJ2-1, with TRBD2 identical over 9 bases. Sequencing was done on a sample of peripheral blood. CDR3 region: CAVGERGAFDEQFF. In DNA, the CDR3 is TGTGCCGTCGGCGAGCGGGGGGCATTCGATGAGCAGTTCTTC.